The rows below give T cell receptor beta chains drawn from one sample of a study of graft-versus-host responses after intestinal transplantation. Using immunoSEQ multiplex PCR, the repertoire was profiled, and TCRdb retains in-frame clones only, with some absent. The sample contains about 59,000 clones, 85% to 95% of which appear only once. These receptors are not linked to any known antigen. Sequenced here: unstimulated CD4+ T cells sorted from spleen or lymph node cells, sampled before transplant. All receptors derive from a human donor who was the organ donor for an intestinal transplant. Both conserved end residues are part of each CDR3.

J gene: TRBJ2-5
V gene: TRBV7-9
CDR3 protein: CASSSLQGQGEAQYF

J gene: TRBJ1-4
V gene: TRBV5-8
CDR3 protein: CASSTGTGGSEKLFF

J gene: TRBJ2-7
V gene: TRBV5-1
CDR3 protein: CASSLVRASYEQYF

J gene: TRBJ2-4
V gene: TRBV25-1
CDR3 protein: CASTKGGAKNIQYF

J gene: TRBJ1-6
V gene: TRBV29-1
CDR3 protein: CTLPGWVTLHF

J gene: TRBJ1-4
V gene: TRBV7-2
CDR3 protein: CASSKGQGGEKLFF

J gene: TRBJ1-1
V gene: TRBV15
CDR3 protein: CATSKGLMGGTEAFF

J gene: TRBJ2-5
V gene: TRBV21-1
CDR3 protein: CASSPPKGGETQYF

J gene: TRBJ1-5
V gene: TRBV5-8
CDR3 protein: CASSFRGISNQPQHF

J gene: TRBJ1-2
V gene: TRBV18
CDR3 protein: CASTSARLRQGPYGYTF

J gene: TRBJ1-5
V gene: TRBV2
CDR3 protein: CASSGSNQPQHF

J gene: TRBJ2-5
V gene: TRBV7-7
CDR3 protein: CASSLASGGWETQYF

J gene: TRBJ1-2
V gene: TRBV2
CDR3 protein: CASSGQNYGYTF

J gene: TRBJ2-1
V gene: TRBV4-2
CDR3 protein: CASSQGVGAGGMYNEQFF